This passage covers 18 T cell receptor beta chains from one sample sequenced in a study of tumor and adjacent non-tumor tissue in lung cancer. Three rounds of nested PCR, following a modified ARM-PCR protocol, produced the TCRbeta library. A single record per CDR3 protein comes from TCRdb applying MiXCR to the multiplex PCR reads. The sample consists of over 130,000 distinct CDR3 sequences, around 66% of them appearing once. No cell sorting was done before RNA was extracted from the tissue. What was sequenced was lung tumor tissue. All receptors come from a man aged 60 to 69 with small cell lung cancer.

This clonotype was found once. The junction departs from germline at one end; a sequencing error may be responsible. This sequence joins TRBV7-6 and TRBJ2-7; unclear D gene. The CDR3 has 13 residues. The germline V gene encodes CDR1 SGHVS and CDR2 FNYEAQ. CDR3 DNA sequence: TGTGCCAACAGCCAAGGGTCAAATTACGAGCAGTACTTC. It encodes CANSQGSNYEQYF.

This clonotype was recorded a few times. The V gene is TRBV29-1, the J gene TRBJ2-5; TRBD1 is a possible D gene (5 bases). Trimming pared 4 bases from V and 5 bases from J, leaving 14 bases between. This CDR3 is built from 13 residues. Germline V gene lookup returns CDR1 SQVTM and CDR2 ANQGSEA. In DNA form, the CDR3 reads TGCAGCGTTGGGGCAGGGTCCCTGGAGACCCAGTACTTC. It codes for CSVGAGSLETQYF.

A remark on this clonotype: No conserved phenylalanine or tryptophan ends this CDR3, so it is likely a read error. The CDR3 here is CASSLGQRSPLHL. CDR3 in DNA: TGTGCCAGCAGTTTGGGGCAGCGTTCACCCCTCCACCTT. The V and J genes are TRBV12-3 or TRBV12-4 and TRBJ1-6, with D possibly TRBD1 on 5 matching bases. Trimming took off 3 bases at V and 9 bases at J, with 9 bases between the two ends. This CDR3 has 13 residues.

About this clonotype itself: A much larger clone differs by one base, so this may be a read error. The genes are TRBV20-1 and TRBJ2-3, with 7 nucleotides matching TRBD2. The germline V gene encodes CDR1 DFQATT and CDR2 SNEGSKA (reference sequence). This CDR3 comprises 15 residues. The CDR3 region is CSAKRGRAGGDTLYF. The CDR3 nucleotides read TGCAGTGCTAAAAGAGGGAGGGCCGGGGGAGATACGCTGTATTTT.

On this clonotype: Sequence at one end of the junction differs from germline and may be a read error. The gene calls are TRBV11-2 and TRBJ2-3, with 7 positions matching TRBD2. This CDR3 is 14 amino acids long. In germline, CDR1 is SGHAT, CDR2 FQNNGV. The CDR3 spells CACSLAGVADTQYF. The DNA of the CDR3 is TGTGCCTGCAGCTTAGCGGGTGTAGCAGATACGCAGTATTTT.

As for this clonotype: Germline is not matched at one junction end, which may reflect a read error. The rearrangement uses TRBV11-2 and TRBJ2-5; tentative D call: TRBD2 (6 bases). The CDR3 spans 14 residues. CDR1 and CDR2 (germline): SGHAT, FQNNGV. As DNA, the CDR3 is TGTGCCAGCTGCTTAGTCCGGGGGTGGGAGACCCAGTACTTC. This codes for CASCLVRGWETQYF.

Notes on this clonotype: The junction differs from germline at one of its ends, possibly a read error. The chain joins TRBV11-3 to TRBJ1-2; maybe TRBD1 (5 bases). This CDR3 region has 12 residues. Germline CDR1 and CDR2: SGHNT and YENEEA. This chain's CDR3 is CARRGVNYGYTF. The CDR3 DNA is TGTGCCAGGAGAGGGGTGAACTACGGCTACACCTTC. The full variable domain, completed using reference TRBV11-3 and TRBJ1-2, is EAGVVQSPRYKIIEKKQPVAFWCNPISGHNTLYWYLQNLGQGPELLIRYENEEAVDDSQLPKDRFSAERLKGVDSTLKIQPAELGDSAVYLCARRGVNYGYTFGSGTRLTVV.

On this clonotype: Germline is not matched at one junction end, which may reflect a read error. The rearrangement joins TRBV11-2 to TRBJ1-1, with a tentative D call TRBD1 (5 bases). CDR1 SGHAT and CDR2 FQNNGV come from the germline V gene. This CDR3 spans 14 amino acids. The CDR3 loop is CTSSFRQTAIEAFF. The CDR3 DNA sequence: TGTACCAGCAGCTTTAGACAGACCGCCATTGAAGCTTTCTTT.

Regarding this clonotype: Without the conserved terminal phenylalanine or tryptophan, this CDR3 likely stems from a read error. The V and J genes are TRBV12-3 or TRBV12-4 and TRBJ1-1; TRBD1 agrees at 7 bases. The CDR3 consists of 17 residues. J gave up 4 bases and V 5 bases, and 16 bases lay outside the gene matches. The CDR3 region has the DNA TGTGCCAGCAGTCCTGGACAGGTGAGGCTTAGAGGCACTGAAGCTTTCTAT. Encoded protein: CASSPGQVRLRGTEAFY.

Many counts were recorded for this clonotype. The CDR3, as DNA: TGTGCCAGCAGCACGCTCAAAATGGTTGGGGAGACCCAGTACTTC. Translating gives CASSTLKMVGETQYF. The chain has TRBV5-5 and TRBJ2-5; D gene ambiguous. Germline V gene sequence: CDR1 SGHKS, CDR2 YYEKEE (reference sequence). The CDR3 totals 15 residues. With 4 bases removed from V and 5 bases from J, the gap between germline ends came to 18 bases.

Concerning this clonotype: This likely comes from a read error, as the CDR3 has no conserved phenylalanine or tryptophan at its end. No DNA is shown, since the ends of the CDR3 on it are uncertain; the CDR3 is the one TCRdb lists. The chain couples TRBV11-2 to TRBJ2-7; TRBD1 is the table's D call, not checked against the DNA. In germline, CDR1 is SGHAT, CDR2 FQNNGV. The CDR3 numbers 14 amino acids, ends counted. CDR3 amino acids: CASSLVSRGGERYI.

This clonotype occurred many times. The chain recombines TRBV5-5 with TRBJ2-5; 8 positions agree with TRBD1. The germline gives CDR1 SGHKS, CDR2 YYEKEE (reference sequence). J was trimmed by 1 base and V by 4 bases; bases with no gene match: 9. The CDR3 sequence is 16 residues long. The CDR3 DNA reads as TGTGCCAGCAGCCTCGGACAGGGACCTTCCCAAGAGACCCAGTACTTC. As protein: CASSLGQGPSQETQYF.

Regarding this clonotype: An end of the junction does not agree with germline; a read error may underlie this. This chain uses TRBV6-5 with TRBJ2-6, with unresolved D. This CDR3 spans 18 amino acids. Germline V gene sequence: CDR1 MNHEY, CDR2 SVGAGI. CDR3 nucleotides: TGTGCCAGCAGTTACCGGGCAAGGCCAGGCTCTGTGGCCAACGTCCTGACTTTC. As protein: CASSYRARPGSVANVLTF.

CDR3 bases: TGTGCCAGCAGTGTTGGGACACTACATGAAAAACTGTTTTTT. This gives the protein CASSVGTLHEKLFF. V gene TRBV6-1 combines with J gene TRBJ1-4, with D perhaps TRBD1 (6 bases). The V gene's germline CDR1 is MNHNS and CDR2 SASEGT. CDR3 length: 14 residues. The V gene lost 4 bases and the J gene lost 6 bases, with 12 bases spanning the gap.

This sequence joins TRBV10-3 and TRBJ2-1, with 8 nucleotides matching TRBD2. The CDR3 runs 17 residues. Unmatched junction bases numbered 12, after V lost 3 bases and J lost 5 bases. Germline V gives CDR1 ENHRY, CDR2 SYGVKD. CDR3 sequence (DNA): TGTGCCATCAGTGATCCCGCTAGCGGGTTGCCTGACAATGAGCAGTTCTTC. Protein: CAISDPASGLPDNEQFF.

Notes on this clonotype: This clone may be a read error of a much larger clone one base away. The genes are TRBV20-1 and TRBJ2-3, with D uncertain. Germline CDR1 and CDR2: DFQATT and SNEGSKA (reference sequence). The CDR3 is 13 amino acids. The V end was cut by 2 bases, the J end by 1 base, with 7 bases between. In nucleotides, the CDR3 is TGCAGTGCTAGAAGTGGGGGCACAGATACGCAGTATTTT. Its translation is CSARSGGTDTQYF.

The gene calls are TRBV6-5 and TRBJ1-2; 9 bases are a match to TRBD1. Germline lookup yields CDR1 MNHEY and CDR2 SVGAGI. With 8 bases clipped from V and 8 bases from J, the junction kept 15 bases outside the gene matches. This CDR3 has 15 residues. This CDR3 reads CASHQSQGQGWGYTF. The CDR3, as DNA: TGTGCCAGCCATCAAAGCCAGGGACAGGGCTGGGGCTACACCTTC.

About this clonotype itself: One junction end does not reproduce the germline sequence, and a read error may be involved. In DNA form, the CDR3 reads TGTACCAGCAGCTCGGGTAGCGGGGCCGGGGATCTGTTTTTT. Translation: CTSSSGSGAGDLFF. This chain joins TRBV11-1 and TRBJ2-2; TRBD2 matches at 8 bases. There are 14 residues in the CDR3. Looked up from germline, CDR1 is SGHAT and CDR2 is FQDESV (reference sequence).